A single sample gave rise to the 32 T cell receptor beta chains below, sequenced in a study of blood T cell repertoires in COVID-19. Assay: immunoSEQ multiplex PCR; the TCRdb copy retains only in-frame clones and omits some. The data hold some 200,000 clones, with approximately 90% observed a single time. The specimen was PBMCs or T cells enriched from blood (not recorded which). These receptors originate from a young woman who had recovered from COVID-19.

The V call is TRBV7-9, the J call TRBJ2-7, with TRBD2 matching 14 bases. V lost 4 bases to trimming and J lost 5 bases; unmatched junction nucleotides: 4. The CDR3 length is 15 residues. Germline CDR1 reads SEHNR; CDR2 reads FQNEAQ (reference sequence). CDR3 coding DNA: TGTGCCAGCAGCTGGGGGACTAGCGGGGGAGACGAGCAGTACTTC. This sequence encodes CASSWGTSGGDEQYF. The variable domain in full, completed from reference TRBV7-9 and TRBJ2-7, reads DTGVSQNPRHKITKRGQNVTFRCDPISEHNRLYWYRQTLGQGPEFLTYFQNEAQLEKSRLLSDRFSAERPKGSFSTLEIQRTEQGDSAMYLCASSWGTSGGDEQYFGPGTRLTVT.

The chain has TRBV3-1 (or the pseudogene TRBV3-2) and TRBJ2-3; D perhaps matches TRBD1 (8 bases). This CDR3 comprises 16 residues. CDR1 is LGHDT and CDR2 is YNNKEL in the germline V gene (reference sequence). V lost 4 bases and J lost 3, with 17 bases in between. CDR3 residues: CASSPWTGRETDTQYF. CDR3 DNA sequence: TGTGCCAGCAGCCCCTGGACAGGGAGGGAGACAGATACGCAGTATTTT.

This sequence joins TRBV6-5 and TRBJ1-2; a weak D match, TRBD1 (6 bases). Trimming stripped 6 bases from V and 0 bases from J, with 14 bases between. The CDR3 covers 15 residues. Germline-derived CDR1 and CDR2 are MNHEY and SVGAGI. The CDR3, as DNA: TGTGCCAGCAGGCCTCAGGGGAGAGCTAACTATGGCTACACCTTC. Amino acids: CASRPQGRANYGYTF.

DNA for the CDR3: TGTGCCAGCAGCCCGGGGACAGGGACTTATGGCTACACCTTC. Amino acid sequence: CASSPGTGTYGYTF. The chain combines TRBV4-2 with TRBJ1-2; 9 bases are shared with TRBD1. V was clipped by 4 bases and J by 5 bases; unmatched bases: 5. Germline values: CDR1 LGHNA, CDR2 YNFKEQ. The CDR3 extends over 14 amino acids.

This clone was seen a handful of times. V gene TRBV6-4 combines with J gene TRBJ2-1; D is uncertain. The ends were cut back, 0 bases at V and 8 bases at J, with 8 bases in the middle. The germline V gene encodes CDR1 MRHNA and CDR2 SNTAGT. CDR3 length equals 13 residues. The CDR3 reads CASSDSTTDEQFF. As DNA, the CDR3 is TGTGCCAGCAGTGACTCCACTACGGATGAGCAGTTCTTC.

The gene calls are TRBV19 and TRBJ1-4; no definite D call. CDR3 length equals 11 residues. Per germline, CDR1 LNHDA and CDR2 SQIVND (reference sequence). V was clipped by 9 bases and J by 4 bases, with 6 bases between them. CDR3 nucleotides: TGTGCCAGCTCCGGTAATGAAAAACTGTTTTTT. Protein sequence: CASSGNEKLFF.

V gene TRBV5-1 combines with J gene TRBJ1-1; 10 nucleotides line up with TRBD1. Germline trimming cut 1 base from V and 4 bases from J; bases unmatched to any gene: 4. Germline V gene data show CDR1 as SGHRS and CDR2 as YFSETQ. The CDR3 has 15 amino acids. The CDR3 coding sequence is TGCGCCAGCAGCTTGTCCGGGACAGGGGTCACTGAAGCTTTCTTT. Translated: CASSLSGTGVTEAFF.

This clone was counted only a few times. The rearrangement links TRBV4-1 to TRBJ1-1; 11 nucleotides match TRBD1. Germline lookup yields CDR1 MGHRA and CDR2 YSYEKL. V lost 1 base to trimming and J lost 4 bases; unmatched junction nucleotides: 2. The CDR3 is 15 residues long. As DNA, the CDR3 is TGCGCCAGCAGCCAAGTGGGACAGGGGGGCACTGAAGCTTTCTTT. It is translated as CASSQVGQGGTEAFF.

This sequence joins TRBV9 and TRBJ2-7; tentative D call: TRBD2 (5 bases). Trimming pared 2 bases from V and 6 bases from J, leaving 12 bases between. Germline-derived CDR1 and CDR2 are SGDLS and YYNGEE. The CDR3 has 13 amino acids. The CDR3 sequence: CASSVALASEQYF. The CDR3 region has the DNA TGTGCCAGCAGCGTGGCTCTAGCCTCCGAGCAGTACTTC.

The chain has TRBV4-1 and TRBJ2-6; TRBD1 matches at 9 bases. J lost 2 bases, V lost 4 bases, and 3 bases had no gene match. Germline V gene data show CDR1 as MGHRA and CDR2 as YSYEKL. The CDR3 totals 16 residues. Here the CDR3 DNA reads TGCGCCAGCAGCCCCACAGGGGGCACTGGGGCCAACGTCCTGACTTTC. It yields the protein CASSPTGGTGANVLTF.

The chain joins TRBV7-2 to TRBJ2-7; D is unclear. The length of the CDR3 is 14 residues. Trimming shortened V by 3 bases and J by 2 bases, and 11 bases separated the two germline ends. The germline V gene encodes CDR1 SGHTA and CDR2 FQGNSA. The CDR3 DNA reads TGTGCCAGCAGCTTTCGCGTGTTAGCCTACGAGCAGTACTTC. It translates to CASSFRVLAYEQYF. Full variable domain (missing parts from reference TRBV7-2 and TRBJ2-7): GAGVSQSPSNKVTEKGKDVELRCDPISGHTALYWYRQSLGQGLEFLIYFQGNSAPDKSGLPSDRFSAERTGGSVSTLTIQRTQQEDSAVYLCASSFRVLAYEQYFGPGTRLTVT.

The chain uses TRBV9 and TRBJ2-7, with 10 bases aligning to TRBD1. Germline V gene data show CDR1 as SGDLS and CDR2 as YYNGEE. The V and J ends lost 3 bases and 5 bases, in that order; junction bases with no gene match: 11. CDR3 length equals 16 residues. The CDR3 DNA reads as TGTGCCAGCAGCGCGCAGGGGGGACAGGGGTGGCACGAGCAGTACTTC. This sequence encodes CASSAQGGQGWHEQYF. Supplemented by reference TRBV9 and TRBJ2-7, the full variable domain reads DSGVTQTPKHLITATGQRVTLRCSPRSGDLSVYWYQQSLDQGLQFLIQYYNGEERAKGNILERFSAQQFPDLHSELNLSSLELGDSALYFCASSAQGGQGWHEQYFGPGTRLTVT.

The chain links TRBV29-1 to TRBJ2-7, with TRBD1 as a possible D gene (5 bases). The CDR3 runs to 12 residues. V was shortened by 5 bases and J by 6 bases, with 14 bases between the two germline ends. Germline values: CDR1 SQVTM, CDR2 ANQGSEA. CDR3 DNA: TGCAGCGTTAGAGCAGGGTACGGCGAGCAGTACTTC. Translation gives CSVRAGYGEQYF.

The V call is TRBV9, the J call TRBJ1-1, with 7 bases aligning to TRBD1. Unmatched junction bases numbered 10, after V lost 6 bases and J lost 5 bases. The CDR3 is 14 amino acids. Germline V gene data show CDR1 as SGDLS and CDR2 as YYNGEE. CDR3 protein: CASNTGDSVTEAFF. The CDR3 nucleotides read TGTGCCAGCAACACAGGGGATAGTGTAACTGAAGCTTTCTTT. Using reference TRBV9 and TRBJ1-1 for the parts outside the CDR3, the full variable domain is DSGVTQTPKHLITATGQRVTLRCSPRSGDLSVYWYQQSLDQGLQFLIQYYNGEERAKGNILERFSAQQFPDLHSELNLSSLELGDSALYFCASNTGDSVTEAFFGQGTRLTVV.

The rearrangement uses TRBV12-3 or TRBV12-4 and TRBJ1-1, with TRBD1 identical over 9 bases. With V trimmed by 9 bases and J by 0 bases, 2 bases remained unmatched. This CDR3 contains 13 residues. CDR3 in DNA: TGTGCCAGTACAGGGGGCGTGAACACTGAAGCTTTCTTT. This gives the protein CASTGGVNTEAFF.

V is TRBV6-5 and J is TRBJ1-2; the match to TRBD1 covers 8 bases. Germline loops: CDR1 MNHEY, CDR2 SVGAGI. This CDR3 contains 15 residues. The V gene end was trimmed by 5 bases and the J gene end by 5 bases; junction bases not matched to a gene: 10. The CDR3 DNA follows: TGTGCCAGCAGTACTGGACAGGGTTTTGGTTATGGCTACACCTTC. Translating gives CASSTGQGFGYGYTF.

CDR3 region: CASSPTGGGYNEQFF. In DNA form, the CDR3 reads TGTGCCAGCAGCCCGACAGGGGGCGGGTACAATGAGCAGTTCTTC. The chain uses TRBV5-4 and TRBJ2-1; 10 positions agree with TRBD1. The CDR3 is made up of 15 amino acids. Per germline, CDR1 SGHNT and CDR2 YYREEE (reference sequence). The trim removed 4 bases at V and 4 bases at J, leaving 5 bases unmatched.

This chain joins TRBV3-1 (or the pseudogene TRBV3-2) and TRBJ1-6; tentatively, D is TRBD1 (5 bases). V lost 0 bases to trimming and J lost 7 bases, with 25 bases between them. The germline V gene has CDR1 LGHDT and CDR2 YNNKEL (reference sequence). This CDR3 spans 20 amino acids. The CDR3, as DNA: TGTGCCAGCAGCCAAGATCCCTATTTTAGACGACAGTCGCGAAATTCACCCCTCCACTTT. Its protein product is CASSQDPYFRRQSRNSPLHF.

This clone occurred a few times. This rearrangement joins TRBV18 to TRBJ1-2; D gene uncertain. The CDR3 has 18 amino acids. The ends were cut back, 6 bases at V and 7 bases at J, with 30 bases in the middle. Germline CDR1 is KGHSH and CDR2 is LQKENI. The CDR3 sequence: CASSYKSPGSTPFSGYTF. In DNA form, the CDR3 reads TGTGCCAGCTCTTATAAATCCCCAGGCTCAACCCCCTTCAGTGGCTACACCTTC.

V and J are TRBV7-3 and TRBJ2-3; 13 bases map to TRBD2. V trimming: 5 bases; J trimming: 5 bases; junction bases outside the gene matches: 7. This CDR3 is built from 16 residues. CDR1 is SGHTA, CDR2 FQGTGA, per germline. The DNA of the CDR3 is TGTGCCAGCAGCACTAGGACTAGCGGGAGAGGAGATACGCAGTATTTT. Protein product: CASSTRTSGRGDTQYF.

J is TRBJ2-1 and V is TRBV5-8; 8 bases are a match to TRBD1. Germline CDR1 is SGHTS and CDR2 is YDEGEE. This CDR3 has 15 residues. The V segment lost 0 bases and the J segment 9 bases; nucleotides outside the gene matches: 8. The CDR3 region has the DNA TGTGCCAGCAGCTTGGGACAGGGGAGATTTAGTGAGCAGTTCTTC. Its protein is CASSLGQGRFSEQFF.

CDR3 amino acids: CAWSVFSPDGEQFF. The CDR3 nucleotides are TGTGCCTGGAGTGTATTTAGCCCCGATGGAGAGCAGTTCTTC. The genes are TRBV30 and TRBJ2-1, with D unresolved. The V gene lost 0 bases and the J gene lost 10 bases, with 16 bases spanning the gap. The CDR3 has 14 amino acids. Germline lookup yields CDR1 GTSNPN and CDR2 SVGIG (reference sequence).

V is TRBV19 and J is TRBJ1-2; 7 bases align to TRBD1. CDR1 LNHDA and CDR2 SQIVND come from the germline V gene (reference sequence). Trimming took 7 bases from V and 5 from J; bases not matched to a gene: 7. This CDR3 spans 13 amino acids. The CDR3 reads CASTYGTAYGYTF. The CDR3 DNA follows: TGTGCCAGTACCTATGGGACAGCTTATGGCTACACCTTC.

The chain couples TRBV11-3 to TRBJ2-1, with D possibly matching TRBD2 (6 bases). The germline V gene has CDR1 SGHNT and CDR2 YENEEA. The CDR3 spans 14 residues. V was clipped by 2 bases and J by 5 bases, with 10 bases between them. The CDR3 sequence is CASSLSGGNNEQFF. CDR3 nucleotides: TGTGCCAGCAGCTTAAGTGGGGGGAACAATGAGCAGTTCTTC.

The gene calls are TRBV6-6 and TRBJ2-3; 14 bases are a match to TRBD2. From germline, CDR1 is MNHNY and CDR2 SVGAGI (reference sequence). V lost 5 bases, J lost 0 bases, and 7 bases stayed unmatched. The CDR3 runs to 18 residues. The CDR3 spells CASSPGLAGAISTDTQYF. DNA for the CDR3: TGTGCCAGCAGTCCGGGACTAGCGGGGGCGATCAGCACAGATACGCAGTATTTT.

V is TRBV7-2 and J is TRBJ2-5; 7 nucleotides align to TRBD1. V was pared by 0 bases and J by 2 bases, with 0 bases of the junction left unmatched. CDR3 length: 14 residues. Per germline, CDR1 SGHTA and CDR2 FQGNSA. The CDR3 loop is CASSLATGQETQYF. The CDR3 DNA sequence: TGTGCCAGCAGCTTAGCGACAGGGCAAGAGACCCAGTACTTC.

The chain recombines TRBV7-2 with TRBJ1-2; TRBD1 matches 7 bases. CDR1 and CDR2 from the germline V gene are SGHTA and FQGNSA. CDR3 length: 13 residues. With 3 bases clipped from V and 7 bases from J, the junction kept 5 bases outside the gene matches. The CDR3 loop is CASSFSGGVGYTF. The CDR3 DNA reads as TGTGCCAGCAGCTTCTCAGGGGGAGTTGGCTACACCTTC.

The sample holds one count of this clone. The CDR3 bases are TGTGCCACCAGAAGATGGGGGGGGGCAAGCAATCAGCCCCAGCATTTT. Residues: CATRRWGGASNQPQHF. This chain connects TRBV24-1 to TRBJ1-5; D is perhaps TRBD1 (6 bases). From germline, CDR1 is KGHDR and CDR2 SFDVKD. Trimming removed 7 bases from V and 1 base from J, with 16 bases in between. The CDR3 loop spans 16 amino acids.

The chain is built from TRBV5-6 and TRBJ2-2; 8 nucleotides line up with TRBD2. This CDR3 is built from 16 residues. Germline lookup yields CDR1 SGHDT and CDR2 YYEEEE. Losses at the gene ends were 3 bases for V and 3 bases for J; bases not matched to a gene: 7. The CDR3 region is CASSWKRGRYTGELFF. The CDR3 bases are TGTGCCAGCAGCTGGAAGCGGGGGCGCTACACCGGGGAGCTGTTTTTT.

The V call is TRBV5-1, the J call TRBJ2-7; 11 bases align to TRBD2. J was trimmed by 2 bases and V by 4 bases; bases with no gene match: 11. The CDR3 has 17 residues. In germline, CDR1 is SGHRS, CDR2 YFSETQ. The CDR3 sequence: CASSVPHRSGGAYEQYF. The CDR3 coding sequence is TGCGCCAGCAGCGTTCCCCACCGTAGCGGGGGGGCCTACGAGCAGTACTTC.

V is TRBV11-3 and J is TRBJ2-7; TRBD2 matches at 9 bases. Germline V CDR1 and CDR2: SGHNT, YENEEA. The CDR3 runs 14 residues. V trimming: 6 bases; J trimming: 6 bases; junction bases outside the gene matches: 9. The CDR3, as DNA: TGTGCCAGCAGTTCCAGCGGGGGGCCTTCCGAGCAGTACTTC. Translated, it gives CASSSSGGPSEQYF.

The chain joins TRBV11-2 to TRBJ1-3, with D maybe TRBD1 (5 bases). The CDR3 spans 19 residues. The V gene lost 1 base and the J gene lost 0 bases, with 19 bases spanning the gap. The germline CDR1 and CDR2 sequences are SGHAT and FQNNGV. CDR3 sequence: CASSLGGASRYFSGNTIYF. DNA for the CDR3: TGTGCCAGCAGCTTAGGGGGCGCAAGTCGGTATTTCTCTGGAAACACCATATATTTT. Full variable domain (rest looked up from reference TRBV11-2 and TRBJ1-3): EAGVAQSPRYKIIEKRQSVAFWCNPISGHATLYWYQQILGQGPKLLIQFQNNGVVDDSQLPKDRFSAERLKGVDSTLKIQPAKLEDSAVYLCASSLGGASRYFSGNTIYFGEGSWLTVV.